This TCR beta chain was found in a study of T cell responses to AZD1222 COVID-19 vaccine (dated by TCRdb to the early 2020s). Concerning the study at large: Because spike-specific TCR depth and breadth did not differ between the two schedules, AZD1222 recipients who got a second dose at roughly 4 weeks were pooled with those who got a second dose at roughly 12 weeks. Trial participants were enrolled by age into subgroups of 18-55, 56-69 and 70-plus years, and about 150, 27 and 61 TCR-sequenced participants, respectively, were included in these subgroups. TCR sequencing was performed for 230 to 250 trial participants, of whom about 200 were given two doses of AZD1222 and around 25 were given two doses of MenACWY control vaccine.

The time point label for this specimen denotes: baseline before first vaccination. The vaccinee samples were drawn from two UK trials, COV001 and COV002, one of which was a single-blind randomized controlled phase 2/3 trial testing AZD1222 (ChAdOx1 nCoV-19) in healthy adults. For TCRbeta chain sequencing, PBMC samples were collected from trial participants at day 0 and at day 28 after the second dose. General findings and caveats noted by the study authors: Nearly half of unique spike-specific TCRs reportedly recognized epitopes outside regions mutated in the B.1.351 and B.1.1.7 variants. The 56-69-year group was small, and its depth increase did not reach significance, likely because of low power. Conclusions about previously exposed vaccinees are limited, since just six AZD1222 recipients were seropositive for SARS-CoV-2 at baseline. The whole spike protein was spanned by vaccine-associated CD4 TCRs, and dominant responses were seen in regions 160-218 and 743-854. Because no samples from the day 14 peak response were available, repertoires could be characterized only after the peak T cell response. After two AZD1222 doses, both the breadth and the depth of spike-specific TCRs were significantly higher than at day 0 and than in MenACWY recipients. Participants were mostly white British and included more females than males, and it was suggested by the authors that clonal diversity may have been underestimated.

V trim: 0 bases; J trim: 6 bases; unmatched bases: 10. The CDR3 contains 17 residues, cysteine and phenylalanine counted. The kept DNA is CDR3 alone, 51 bases in frame from the first base. Sequences SGHRS (CDR1) and YFSETQ (CDR2) are obtained from the germline V gene. In regard to this clone: Its cognate antigen has yet to be identified. No much larger clonotype is one base removed from it; base qualities were not supplied.

The CDR3 regions of human TCRbeta chains were analyzed by immunosequencing. The paper's data handling went like this. TCRs in the repertoires were matched against a reference library of SARS-CoV-2-specific TCRs that had been generated with the MIRA antigen-specificity platform. Breadth was defined as the fraction of unique TCRs that were SARS-CoV-2-associated, and depth was defined as the fraction of total T cells that were SARS-CoV-2-associated. Using the MIRA data, every spike-specific TCR was mapped to the spike region that the TCR reacted to and assigned to either a CD4 or a CD8 class. Log10-transformed breadth and depth values were compared by one-way ANOVA with Sidak's multiple comparisons tests. Here the immuneACCESS table is served through TCRdb, limited to in-frame sequences with V and J called. Missing clones are a known gap in these copies; in checked studies unresolved V genes cover under half, and the rest lacks a known reason. V, J and clone size reflect that table, while D and trimming were determined from the DNA. The table for this sample lists about 92,000 clones; about nine tenths of them were counted only once. The ten largest account for less than 8% of the sample.

Sequenced here: peripheral blood, sampled on day 0 of AZD1222 vaccination. The TCR originated in an adult in good health. This sequence uses TRBV5-1 and TRBJ2-1; 9 central nucleotides agree with TRBD1. CDR3 reads: CASSLDVPGQGGNEQFF. The DNA sequence is given as TGCGCCAGCAGCTTGGACGTACCGGGACAGGGAGGCAATGAGCAGTTCTTC.